The 31 T cell receptor beta chains below all came from one sample that was sequenced in a study of cytomegalovirus exposure and HLA in healthy donors. With 60 Vbeta and 13 Jbeta primers, the PCR was carried out. TCRdb's copy holds only in-frame clones and misses some; the assay was immunoSEQ multiplex PCR. Among about 180,000 clones listed, about four fifths were seen once. The sample taken for sequencing was PBMCs. These receptor sequences come from a woman aged 30 to 39 in good health and CMV-seronegative.

This clone has a single count. The chain carries TRBV10-1 and TRBJ1-5; D is unclear. CDR3 length: 15 residues. V lost 8 bases and J lost 0, with 14 bases in between. Germline V lookup: CDR1 WNHNN, CDR2 SYGVQD (reference sequence). As DNA, the CDR3 is TGCGCCAGCCTTCCTAGACCCTATAGCAATCAGCCCCAGCATTTT. Translated: CASLPRPYSNQPQHF.

DNA of the CDR3: TGCAGTGCTAGACAGGACAATGAGCAGTTCTTC. Translating it yields CSARQDNEQFF. The chain couples TRBV20-1 to TRBJ2-1, with D hard to call. This CDR3 has 11 amino acids. Germline V lookup: CDR1 DFQATT, CDR2 SNEGSKA (reference sequence). Trimming cost V 2 bases and J 5 bases, with 4 bases left between them.

This chain's CDR3 is CAMISDSGARWENTEAFF. As DNA, the CDR3 is TGTGCCATGATTTCCGATTCAGGGGCTCGGTGGGAGAACACTGAAGCTTTCTTT. The chain has TRBV19 and TRBJ1-1, with D perhaps TRBD1 (6 bases). The V end lost 10 bases, the J end lost 1 base, and 28 bases lay between the germline ends. This CDR3 region has 18 residues. CDR1 LNHDA and CDR2 SQIVND come from the germline V gene (reference sequence). The full variable domain, in which reference TRBV19 and TRBJ1-1 provide the parts outside the CDR3, is DGGITQSPKYLFRKEGQNVTLSCEQNLNHDAMYWYRQDPGQGLRLIYYSQIVNDFQKGDIAEGYSVSREKKESFPLTVTSAQKNPTAFYLCAMISDSGARWENTEAFFGQGTRLTVV.

The chain links TRBV7-2 to TRBJ1-4; TRBD1 is a possible D gene (6 bases). The germline gives CDR1 SGHTA, CDR2 FQGNSA. The CDR3 is 17 amino acids. Trimming left V 2 bases short and J 0 bases short, with 13 bases between. The CDR3 sequence is CASSLPTAGATNEKLFF. CDR3 bases: TGTGCCAGCAGCTTACCGACTGCAGGGGCAACTAATGAAAAACTGTTTTTT.

The count of this clone is one. V and J are TRBV7-8 and TRBJ2-1, with TRBD1 matching over 9 bases. The germline V gene encodes CDR1 SGHVS and CDR2 FQNEAQ. Germline trimming cut 3 bases from V and 3 bases from J; bases unmatched to any gene: 6. The CDR3 extends over 16 amino acids. CDR3 nucleotide sequence: TGTGCCAGCAGCTTGGTATGGACAGGGGACTACAATGAGCAGTTCTTC. Protein: CASSLVWTGDYNEQFF.

This clone was recorded a few times. This chain joins TRBV2 and TRBJ1-4; perhaps TRBD1 as D (6 bases). Per germline, CDR1 SNHLY and CDR2 FYNNEI. V lost 3 bases and J 8 bases, leaving 7 bases between the germline ends. The CDR3 has 12 amino acids. The chain's CDR3 is CASSDQGEKLFF. The CDR3 DNA reads TGTGCCAGCAGTGACCAGGGGGAAAAACTGTTTTTT.

The gene calls are TRBV5-1 and TRBJ2-1, with TRBD2 matching 11 bases. The germline V gene has CDR1 SGHRS and CDR2 YFSETQ. CDR3 length: 18 amino acids. Trimming cost V 2 bases and J 0 bases; bases outside gene matches: 7. The DNA of the CDR3 is TGCGCCAGCAGCTTTCGGGCTAGCGGGGGGAGCTCCTACAATGAGCAGTTCTTC. Its protein product is CASSFRASGGSSYNEQFF.

This clone appeared a single time. The V gene is TRBV5-1, the J gene TRBJ1-2, with D unclear. The V end lost 0 bases, the J end lost 5 bases, and 14 bases lay between the germline ends. In germline, CDR1 is SGHRS, CDR2 YFSETQ. The CDR3 loop spans 15 amino acids. The DNA for the CDR3 is TGCGCCAGCAGCTTGGGTCGGGATCCTAGGTATGGCTACACCTTC. Residues: CASSLGRDPRYGYTF. Full variable domain (remainder filled in from reference TRBV5-1 and TRBJ1-2): KAGVTQTPRYLIKTRGQQVTLSCSPISGHRSVSWYQQTPGQGLQFLFEYFSETQRNKGNFPGRFSGRQFSNSRSEMNVSTLELGDSALYLCASSLGRDPRYGYTFGSGTRLTVV.

This sequence joins TRBV2 and TRBJ1-1; 7 bases agree with TRBD1. The germline gives CDR1 SNHLY, CDR2 FYNNEI. CDR3 size: 13 residues. J lost 5 bases, V lost 6 bases, and 6 bases had no gene match. CDR3 loop: CASRDDRETEAFF. The CDR3 DNA reads as TGTGCCAGCAGGGACGACAGGGAAACTGAAGCTTTCTTT.

The J gene is TRBJ2-7, the V gene TRBV5-1; TRBD1 aligns across 10 bases. There are 17 residues in the CDR3. CDR1 is SGHRS, CDR2 YFSETQ, per germline. Trimming at V came to 5 bases and at J to 2 bases, leaving 13 bases not matched to a gene. The CDR3 DNA reads TGCGCCAGCAGATGGGACAGGGGCCTTGAACTAACCTACGAGCAGTACTTC. It yields the protein CASRWDRGLELTYEQYF.

The V gene is TRBV29-1, the J gene TRBJ2-5; possibly TRBD2 for D (6 bases). Germline V CDR1 and CDR2: SQVTM, ANQGSEA. This CDR3 spans 14 amino acids. V was clipped by 7 bases and J by 4 bases, with 19 bases between them. CDR3 loop: CSAAGRGPIETQYF. The CDR3 coding sequence is TGCAGCGCCGCGGGGCGGGGCCCCATAGAGACCCAGTACTTC.

A single count supports this clone. The rearrangement uses TRBV28 and TRBJ1-5; D perhaps matches TRBD1 (6 bases). Germline values: CDR1 MDHEN, CDR2 SYDVKM. Trimming took off 6 bases at V and 9 bases at J, with 15 bases between the two ends. The CDR3 has 13 residues. The CDR3 DNA reads TGTGCCAGCAGCGGACAGCGGAGCGCGCCCCAGCATTTT. Its protein is CASSGQRSAPQHF.

V and J are TRBV30 and TRBJ2-5; 9 positions agree with TRBD2. CDR1 GTSNPN and CDR2 SVGIG come from the germline V gene (reference sequence). The CDR3 covers 14 residues. After removal of 5 bases from V and 1 base from J, the junction contained 5 bases not matched to a gene. The CDR3 region is CAWDASGAQETQYF. As DNA, the CDR3 is TGTGCCTGGGACGCTAGCGGGGCCCAAGAGACCCAGTACTTC.

V usage is TRBV2 and J usage is TRBJ1-6; 7 bases are a match to TRBD1. The CDR3 is made up of 17 amino acids. The V segment lost 6 bases and the J segment 1 base; nucleotides outside the gene matches: 9. In germline, CDR1 is SNHLY, CDR2 FYNNEI. Here the CDR3 DNA reads TGTGCCAGCAGGGGGGAGACAGGGAGGTCCTATAATTCACCCCTCCACTTT. It yields the protein CASRGETGRSYNSPLHF.

This clone was counted between two and nine times. Distinct nucleotide sequences in the sample also encode this CDR3. The chain has TRBV18 and TRBJ1-1; D gene uncertain. The CDR3 covers 13 residues. Germline lookup yields CDR1 KGHSH and CDR2 LQKENI. V dropped 3 bases and J dropped 5 bases, with 10 bases sitting between them. The CDR3 spells CASSPPGGTEAFF. For the CDR3, the DNA is TGTGCCAGCTCACCCCCAGGAGGAACTGAAGCTTTCTTT.

The CDR3 coding sequence is TGCGCCAGCAGTGACACGCGCTCCTACGAGCAGTACTTC. Translated, it gives CASSDTRSYEQYF. The chain links TRBV5-1 to TRBJ2-5; no clear D. The better agreement between TRBJ2-7 and the DNA end casts doubt on the J call. This CDR3 has 13 amino acids. Germline lookup yields CDR1 SGHRS and CDR2 YFSETQ.

V gene TRBV6-4 combines with J gene TRBJ1-5; D is ambiguous. The CDR3 covers 13 residues. The V end was cut by 6 bases, the J end by 6 bases, with 12 bases between. From germline, CDR1 is MRHNA and CDR2 SNTAGT. CDR3 sequence: CASSSVRAQPQHF. The CDR3 region has the DNA TGTGCCAGCAGCTCCGTGAGGGCTCAGCCCCAGCATTTT.

The rearrangement links TRBV7-3 to TRBJ2-3; D remains unclear. V dropped 5 bases and J dropped 0 bases, with 9 bases sitting between them. This CDR3 comprises 14 residues. The V gene's germline CDR1 is SGHTA and CDR2 FQGTGA. CDR3 sequence: CASSLSPSTDTQYF. The DNA for the CDR3 is TGTGCCAGCAGCCTTAGTCCCAGCACAGATACGCAGTATTTT.

The chain has TRBV15 and TRBJ2-7; TRBD1 matches at 8 bases. The trim removed 3 bases at V and 8 bases at J, leaving 6 bases unmatched. The length of the CDR3 is 13 residues. In germline, CDR1 is LNHNV, CDR2 YYDKDF (reference sequence). The CDR3 DNA follows: TGTGCCACCAGCAGCAAACAGGGGGAAAAGCAGTACTTC. It codes for CATSSKQGEKQYF.

This clone showed up just a few times. The genes are TRBV29-1 and TRBJ1-4; 11 bases agree with TRBD1. The V gene's germline CDR1 is SQVTM and CDR2 ANQGSEA. The CDR3 runs to 14 residues. The V gene end was trimmed by 1 base and the J gene end by 6 bases; junction bases not matched to a gene: 1. The CDR3 nucleotides are TGCAGCGTTGAAGGGACAGGGGGCGATGAAAAACTGTTTTTT. This encodes CSVEGTGGDEKLFF.

This clone has just a few counts. The V call is TRBV7-2, the J call TRBJ2-5, with D perhaps matching TRBD1 (6 bases). This CDR3 region has 12 residues. CDR1 SGHTA and CDR2 FQGNSA come from the germline V gene. V lost 5 bases to trimming and J lost 4 bases, with 8 bases between them. This chain's CDR3 is CASSQDRETQYF. The CDR3 region has the DNA TGTGCCAGCAGCCAGGACAGAGAGACCCAGTACTTC. Looking up the rest from reference TRBV7-2 and TRBJ2-5 gives the full variable domain: GAGVSQSPSNKVTEKGKDVELRCDPISGHTALYWYRQSLGQGLEFLIYFQGNSAPDKSGLPSDRFSAERTGGSVSTLTIQRTQQEDSAVYLCASSQDRETQYFGPGTRLLVL.

The genes are TRBV5-1 and TRBJ1-1, with D maybe TRBD1 (5 bases). The V gene's germline CDR1 is SGHRS and CDR2 YFSETQ. The CDR3 runs 14 residues. The V end was cut by 5 bases, the J end by 1 base, with 12 bases between. CDR3: CASRPGDRNTEAFF. In DNA, the CDR3 is TGCGCCAGCAGGCCGGGGGATCGGAACACTGAAGCTTTCTTT.

CDR3 coding DNA: TGCAGCGTAGACAGGAAATTTGCCGGTGAAGCTTTCTTT. Translation: CSVDRKFAGEAFF. V gene TRBV29-1 combines with J gene TRBJ1-1, with D perhaps TRBD1 (6 bases). CDR3 size: 13 residues. V gave up 6 bases and J gave up 7 bases, with 18 bases separating them. CDR1 and CDR2 from the germline V gene are SQVTM and ANQGSEA.

The chain combines TRBV10-3 with TRBJ1-1, with D possibly matching TRBD1 (5 bases). Per the germline V gene, CDR1 is ENHRY and CDR2 is SYGVKD. The CDR3 is 14 amino acids. V was cut by 5 bases and J by 0 bases, with 10 bases left in between. The CDR3 region has the DNA TGTGCCATCAGTTCGGGACTCATGAACACTGAAGCTTTCTTT. As protein: CAISSGLMNTEAFF.

The chain has TRBV19 and TRBJ1-1; D is ambiguous. With 6 bases removed from V and 0 bases from J, the gap between germline ends came to 17 bases. Looked up from germline, CDR1 is LNHDA and CDR2 is SQIVND (reference sequence). The CDR3 extends over 16 amino acids. CDR3 nucleotide sequence: TGTGCCAGTAGCGAGGTAGCGTTTAGAATGAACACTGAAGCTTTCTTT. Translating it yields CASSEVAFRMNTEAFF.

The chain has TRBV27 and TRBJ2-3, with TRBD2 identical over 14 bases. Germline values: CDR1 MNHEY, CDR2 SMNVEV (reference sequence). This CDR3 is 16 amino acids long. V lost 4 bases, J lost 4 bases, and 4 bases stayed unmatched. For the CDR3, the DNA is TGTGCCAGCAGTTCCCCGACTAGCGGGGGGGCAGATACGCAGTATTTT. Amino acid sequence: CASSSPTSGGADTQYF.

In this sample, this clone turned up once. This chain links TRBV7-9 with TRBJ2-3; tentative D call: TRBD1 (5 bases). Germline lookup yields CDR1 SEHNR and CDR2 FQNEAQ (reference sequence). V was clipped by 5 bases and J by 4 bases, with 13 bases between them. The CDR3 length is 14 residues. The CDR3 DNA reads TGTGCCAGCAGCGTGGCTCAGGGCCCAGATACGCAGTATTTT. Protein: CASSVAQGPDTQYF.

The chain is built from TRBV2 and TRBJ1-1; 7 nucleotides match TRBD1. Trimming at V came to 6 bases and at J to 4 bases, leaving 5 bases not matched to a gene. The CDR3 is made up of 13 amino acids. Germline CDR1 SNHLY, CDR2 FYNNEI. CDR3: CASSLNRGTEAFF. The DNA of the CDR3 is TGTGCCAGCAGCTTAAACAGGGGCACTGAAGCTTTCTTT.

This clone has only a few counts. V is TRBV5-1 and J is TRBJ1-2; 10 positions match TRBD1. Unmatched junction bases numbered 2, after V lost 4 bases and J lost 2 bases. This CDR3 has 14 residues. Germline CDR1 and CDR2: SGHRS and YFSETQ. CDR3 loop: CASSQTGGNYGYTF. The CDR3, as DNA: TGCGCCAGCAGCCAGACAGGGGGCAACTATGGCTACACCTTC.

This clone has just a few counts. The chain employs TRBV11-2 and TRBJ2-1; 10 nucleotides line up with TRBD2. Germline V lookup: CDR1 SGHAT, CDR2 FQNNGV. This CDR3 spans 16 amino acids. The V segment lost 1 base and the J segment 1 base; nucleotides outside the gene matches: 1. Here the CDR3 DNA reads TGTGCCAGCAGCTTAGCGACTAGCGGGTCCTACAATGAGCAGTTCTTC. The encoded protein is CASSLATSGSYNEQFF.

The rearrangement uses TRBV6-5 and TRBJ2-7; tentative D call: TRBD1 (6 bases). This CDR3 comprises 16 residues. V gave up 0 bases and J gave up 3 bases, with 15 bases separating them. In germline, CDR1 is MNHEY, CDR2 SVGAGI. CDR3 protein: CASSYSVGQSFYEQYF. CDR3 coding DNA: TGTGCCAGCAGTTACTCGGTCGGACAGTCCTTCTACGAGCAGTACTTC.